The next 26 T cell receptor beta chains were all read from a single sample in a study of blood T cells in healthy people across ages. For the second PCR, which ran for roughly 7 to 11 cycles, a sample-barcoded 5' primer and a J-beta primer mix were used. TCRdb processed the 5' RACE reads anew with MiXCR; each CDR3 protein has one entry. The sample contains around 1.5 million distinct CDR3 sequences, 30% to 40% of which appear only once. The sample was blood. The origin of the receptors is a woman aged 25 to 39 in good health.

This sequence joins TRBV5-1 and TRBJ2-3, with unresolved D. CDR1 is SGHRS and CDR2 is YFSETQ in the germline V gene. Trimming took off 0 bases at V and 6 bases at J, with 11 bases between the two ends. This CDR3 is built from 14 residues. The CDR3 reads CASSLAVNEDTQYF. In nucleotides, the CDR3 is TGCGCCAGCAGCTTGGCGGTGAACGAGGATACGCAGTATTTT.

This chain joins TRBV21-1 and TRBJ1-1; TRBD1, as called in the table, went unchecked against the DNA. TRBV21-1 is recorded as a pseudogene. CDR3 size: 19 residues. CDR3 region: CASSKGRGQGTVMNTEAFF. Here the CDR3 DNA reads TGTGCCAGCAGCAAAGGGCGGGGACAGGGGACCGTCATGAACACTGAAGCTTTCTTT.

Only a few counts were recorded for this clonotype. The chain carries TRBV5-1 and TRBJ1-2; 7 nucleotides line up with TRBD1. The germline CDR1 and CDR2 sequences are SGHRS and YFSETQ. Trimming cost V 0 bases and J 4 bases; bases outside gene matches: 9. The CDR3 runs to 16 residues. This CDR3 is CASSLGIQGYGYGYTF. In nucleotides, the CDR3 is TGCGCCAGCAGCTTGGGTATACAGGGGTACGGCTATGGCTACACCTTC. The variable domain in full, completed from reference TRBV5-1 and TRBJ1-2, reads KAGVTQTPRYLIKTRGQQVTLSCSPISGHRSVSWYQQTPGQGLQFLFEYFSETQRNKGNFPGRFSGRQFSNSRSEMNVSTLELGDSALYLCASSLGIQGYGYGYTFGSGTRLTVV.

The J gene is TRBJ2-7, the V gene TRBV21-1; the tabulated D call, TRBD2, remains unverified against the DNA. TRBV21-1 is a recognized pseudogene. The CDR3 covers 15 residues. The CDR3 sequence is CASSVTSGAPYEQYF. In nucleotides, the CDR3 is TGTGCCAGCAGCGTGACTAGCGGGGCCCCCTACGAGCAGTACTTC.

V and J are TRBV12-3 or TRBV12-4 and TRBJ1-5; D is perhaps TRBD1 (5 bases). This CDR3 comprises 16 residues. Trimming shortened V by 1 base and J by 4 bases, and 14 bases separated the two germline ends. As DNA, the CDR3 is TGTGCCAGCAGTTTAGAAGCTCCGGGGGGTAATCAGCCCCAGCATTTT. Its protein is CASSLEAPGGNQPQHF.

This clonotype turned up a few times. The chain couples TRBV20-1 to TRBJ2-1; D is uncertain. Trimming removed 6 bases from V and 6 bases from J, with 12 bases in between. The CDR3 is made up of 12 amino acids. Germline CDR1 is DFQATT and CDR2 is SNEGSKA (reference sequence). The CDR3 region is CSASDESNEQFF. The CDR3 nucleotides read TGCAGTGCGAGTGATGAGTCCAATGAGCAGTTCTTC.

On this clonotype: A much larger clonotype is one base distant, so this may be a read error. This rearrangement joins TRBV29-1 to TRBJ2-5; the match to TRBD2 covers 9 bases. CDR1 and CDR2 from the germline V gene are SQVTM and ANQGSEA. This CDR3 region has 13 residues. The V and J ends lost 7 bases and 6 bases, in that order; junction bases with no gene match: 9. The CDR3 nucleotides are TGCAGCGCCCGACTAGCGGAGGGAAAGACCCAGTACTTC. It is translated as CSARLAEGKTQYF.

This clonotype occurred many times. The chain recombines TRBV5-1 with TRBJ2-5; no reliable D call. This CDR3 comprises 11 residues. Between the trimmed V and J ends, which lost 5 bases and 5 bases, there was a span of 7 bases. Germline V lookup: CDR1 SGHRS, CDR2 YFSETQ. The CDR3 protein is CASRVGETQYF. DNA for the CDR3: TGCGCCAGCAGGGTTGGCGAGACCCAGTACTTC.

The CDR3 sequence: CAWGDSSGNQPQHF. In nucleotides, the CDR3 is TGTGCCTGGGGGGATTCGTCGGGCAATCAGCCCCAGCATTTT. This chain uses TRBV30 with TRBJ1-5; D ambiguous. CDR1 is GTSNPN, CDR2 SVGIG, per germline (reference sequence). The CDR3 is made up of 14 amino acids. Trimming shortened V by 5 bases and J by 2 bases, and 13 bases separated the two germline ends.

On this clonotype itself: Possible read error: a much larger clone is one base away. The chain couples TRBV10-3 to TRBJ2-7, with unresolved D. This CDR3 is 13 amino acids long. Trimming removed 4 bases at V and 3 bases at J, with 10 bases between. CDR1 and CDR2 from the germline V gene are ENHRY and SYGVKD. CDR3 sequence (DNA): TGTGCCATCAGTGGTTCCACCGACTACGAGCAGTACTTC. It translates to CAISGSTDYEQYF.

The gene calls are TRBV29-1 and TRBJ2-1; D not certain. Germline V gene data show CDR1 as SQVTM and CDR2 as ANQGSEA. V lost 6 bases and J 15 bases, leaving 18 bases between the germline ends. The CDR3 runs to 11 residues. The CDR3: CSVRNSFWLFF. DNA for the CDR3: TGCAGCGTACGGAACAGTTTTTGGCTGTTCTTC.

V is TRBV4-1 and J is TRBJ1-4; a possible D gene is TRBD1 (5 bases). The CDR3 has 17 residues. V shed 3 bases and J shed 6 bases, with 20 bases lying between them. CDR1 and CDR2 (germline): MGHRA, YSYEKL. CDR3: CASSHLPPGTEDEKLFF. DNA of the CDR3: TGCGCCAGCAGCCACCTCCCCCCCGGGACCGAGGATGAAAAACTGTTTTTT.

As concerns this clonotype: Relative to the germline gene, one junction end is altered; a read error may explain this. V usage is TRBV25-1 and J usage is TRBJ2-1; the match to TRBD2 covers 9 bases. CDR3 length: 15 amino acids. The germline V gene has CDR1 MGHDK and CDR2 SYGVNS. Written as DNA, the CDR3 is TGTGCCAGCAGTGCGGGCCTAGCGGGGTACAATGTGCAGTTCTTC. Translation gives CASSAGLAGYNVQFF. The whole variable domain, filled in from reference TRBV25-1 and TRBJ2-1, reads EADIYQTPRYLVIGTGKKITLECSQTMGHDKMYWYQQDPGMELHLIHYSYGVNSTEKGDLSSESTVSRIRTEHFPLTLESARPSHTSQYLCASSAGLAGYNVQFFGPGTRLTVL.

In its sample, this clonotype was seen a few times. The rearrangement uses TRBV6-6 and TRBJ1-5; D is unclear. V lost 6 bases and J 8 bases, leaving 17 bases between the germline ends. This CDR3 has 14 residues. From germline, CDR1 is MNHNY and CDR2 SVGAGI (reference sequence). This CDR3 reads CASRQTGGREPQHF. CDR3 sequence (DNA): TGTGCCAGCAGACAAACGGGAGGGAGAGAGCCCCAGCATTTT.

This sequence joins TRBV20-1 and TRBJ2-7; 12 nucleotides agree with TRBD2. Germline V gene lookup returns CDR1 DFQATT and CDR2 SNEGSKA (reference sequence). J lost 3 bases, V lost 7 bases, and 13 bases had no gene match. The CDR3 has 16 residues. As DNA, the CDR3 is TGCAGTGTTAGGGCACCACTAGCGGGAGGTAACTACGAGCAGTACTTC. Translation gives CSVRAPLAGGNYEQYF.

The rearrangement joins TRBV20-1 to TRBJ1-6, with D hard to call. This CDR3 has 12 amino acids. Germline V gives CDR1 DFQATT, CDR2 SNEGSKA (reference sequence). CDR3 sequence: CSAVAANSPLHF. As DNA, the CDR3 is TGCTCAGCTGTGGCAGCAAATTCACCCCTCCACTTT.

With respect to this clonotype: One end of the junction does not line up with germline, which may come from a read error. This sequence joins TRBV4-2 and TRBJ1-2; D remains ambiguous. The CDR3 contains 14 residues. CDR1 LGHNA and CDR2 YNFKEQ come from the germline V gene. Written as DNA, the CDR3 is TGTACCAGCAGCCAGGCTCCATCAGTCTATGGCTACACCTTC. Translating gives CTSSQAPSVYGYTF.

The chain has TRBV11-2 and TRBJ2-7, with 11 bases lining up with TRBD1. In germline, CDR1 is SGHAT, CDR2 FQNNGV. The CDR3 sequence is 14 residues long. V shed 4 bases and J 6 bases; nucleotides not matched to a gene: 5. The CDR3 DNA sequence: TGTGCCAGCAGCTCGCGGGACAGGGGGTTCGAGCAGTACTTC. This codes for CASSSRDRGFEQYF.

This rearrangement joins TRBV3-1 to TRBJ1-1; 7 bases map to TRBD1. The V and J ends lost 6 bases and 5 bases, in that order; junction bases with no gene match: 9. Germline assignment: CDR1 LGHDT and CDR2 YNNKEL (reference sequence). The CDR3 totals 14 residues. DNA of the CDR3: TGTGCCAGCAGTCTTCCCGGCAGGGGGACTGAAGCTTTCTTT. Translating it yields CASSLPGRGTEAFF.

A few counts support this clonotype. The genes are TRBV4-1 and TRBJ1-4, with 7 bases fitting TRBD1. Germline V gene data show CDR1 as MGHRA and CDR2 as YSYEKL. The CDR3 spans 14 residues. With V trimmed by 4 bases and J by 8 bases, 7 bases remained unmatched. The CDR3 DNA follows: TGCGCCAGCAGCCCAGGGGGGTTCGAGGAAAAACTGTTTTTT. Translating gives CASSPGGFEEKLFF.

The DNA for the CDR3 is TGTGCCACCAGTGACCCTAGTGCCCCATCGCAGTATTTT. It translates to CATSDPSAPSQYF. The chain joins TRBV24-1 to TRBJ2-3; D is ambiguous. V dropped 4 bases and J dropped 10 bases, with 14 bases sitting between them. Germline V lookup: CDR1 KGHDR, CDR2 SFDVKD. There are 13 residues in the CDR3.

The chain joins TRBV18 to TRBJ2-7; TRBD1 aligns across 7 bases. V shed 2 bases, J shed 4 bases, and the junction held 8 bases outside the gene matches. The CDR3 covers 15 residues. Germline CDR1 and CDR2: KGHSH and LQKENI. CDR3 nucleotide sequence: TGTGCCAGCTCACCAGATGAGACAGGGCGATACGAGCAGTACTTC. Protein product: CASSPDETGRYEQYF.

The V call is TRBV20-1, the J call TRBJ1-5; the D gene is possibly TRBD1 (6 bases). The V end lost 6 bases, the J end lost 3 bases, and 12 bases lay between the germline ends. Germline CDR1 DFQATT, CDR2 SNEGSKA (reference sequence). This CDR3 region has 13 residues. CDR3 in amino acids: CSASRDNNQPQHF. CDR3 nucleotides: TGCAGTGCCAGCCGGGACAACAATCAGCCCCAGCATTTT.

The chain joins TRBV6-5 to TRBJ2-5, with D possibly being TRBD2 (6 bases). The V end lost 0 bases, the J end lost 5 bases, and 16 bases lay between the germline ends. The CDR3 length is 16 residues. Germline CDR1 reads MNHEY; CDR2 reads SVGAGI. CDR3 in DNA: TGTGCCAGCAGTTACTCGATCGGGGGTCCTTTGGAGACCCAGTACTTC. Translating it yields CASSYSIGGPLETQYF.

This clonotype has more than one count but fewer than ten. The chain carries TRBV18 and TRBJ1-2, with D uncertain. The V gene's germline CDR1 is KGHSH and CDR2 LQKENI. The CDR3 is 13 residues long. V was trimmed by 4 bases and J by 4 bases, leaving 10 bases between them. CDR3 amino acids: CASSHTDSYGYTF. For the CDR3, the DNA is TGTGCCAGCTCACACACGGATTCCTATGGCTACACCTTC.

This chain uses TRBV3-1 with TRBJ2-7, with D unclear. In germline, CDR1 is LGHDT, CDR2 YNNKEL (reference sequence). The germline V and J ends were trimmed by 0 bases and 0 bases, with 9 bases remaining between them. The CDR3 is 15 amino acids. As DNA, the CDR3 is TGTGCCAGCAGCCAAGACGGGCGGTTCTCCTACGAGCAGTACTTC. It encodes CASSQDGRFSYEQYF.